This T cell receptor beta chain was sequenced during a study of OX40 agonist ivuxolimab in advanced cancers. About the research overall: Enrolled patients in dose escalation had cancers that were hepatocellular carcinoma, melanoma, renal cell or head and neck cancer. Patients achieving partial responses numbered three: one hepatocellular carcinoma case and two cutaneous melanoma cases.

Any history of autoimmune disease or systemic immunosuppression disqualified patients. Baseline was the first blood sampling point, followed by cycle 4 day 1 and cycle 7 day 1. Only in-frame clones appear in the TCRdb table, and some are missing; sequencing was by immunoSEQ multiplex PCR. The repertoire holds fewer than 55,000 clones, with 80% to 90% as singletons. The V end was cut by 6 bases, the J end by 3 bases, with 14 bases between. The CDR3 runs to 14 residues. The germline gives CDR1 MGHDK, CDR2 SYGVNS. Sequencing used CD4+ or CD8+ T cells sorted from blood, obtained in a trial of the OX40 agonist ivuxolimab. The rearrangement uses TRBV25-1 and TRBJ1-2, with D hard to call. The clonotype comes from an adult with an advanced solid tumor such as melanoma, head and neck, liver or kidney cancer. The CDR3 sequence is CASRGGFQDYGYTF. CDR3 sequence (DNA): TGTGCCAGCAGGGGCGGGTTTCAGGACTATGGCTACACCTTC.